The 27 T cell receptor beta chains listed next were all sequenced from one sample in a study of OX40 agonist ivuxolimab in advanced cancers. The data were produced by immunoSEQ multiplex PCR, yet TCRdb's version contains in-frame clones alone and is incomplete. Of approximately 20,000 clones listed, approximately 79% were seen once; the top ten hold 14%. The source was CD4+ or CD8+ T cells sorted from blood, collected in a trial of the OX40 agonist ivuxolimab. The origin of the receptors is an adult with an advanced solid tumor such as melanoma, head and neck, liver or kidney cancer.

On this clone: In the same sample, other DNA sequences code for this CDR3. The chain carries TRBV9 and TRBJ2-7, with D possibly being TRBD1 or TRBD2 (6 bases each). Deletions cut 0 bases from V and 5 bases from J, with 18 bases between. The CDR3 is made up of 16 amino acids. In germline, CDR1 is SGDLS, CDR2 YYNGEE. DNA for the CDR3: TGTGCCAGCAGCGTAGTAAGACAAGGGGGGCTAGACGAGCAGTACTTC. This encodes CASSVVRQGGLDEQYF.

This clone occurred a few times. The chain recombines TRBV7-2 with TRBJ2-7, with 13 bases identical to TRBD2. Trimming took 5 bases from V and 2 from J; bases not matched to a gene: 6. The CDR3 has 16 residues. Per germline, CDR1 SGHTA and CDR2 FQGNSA. CDR3 loop: CASSITGTSGTYEQYF. For the CDR3, the DNA is TGTGCCAGCAGCATAACCGGGACTAGCGGGACCTACGAGCAGTACTTC.

The chain couples TRBV11-2 to TRBJ1-3; TRBD1 might be the D (5 bases). CDR1 is SGHAT, CDR2 FQNNGV, per germline. The CDR3 has 15 amino acids. With 4 bases removed from V and 1 base from J, the gap between germline ends came to 11 bases. The CDR3 DNA is TGTGCCAGCAGCTCCCTCAGGGTTTCTGGAAACACCATATATTTT. This gives the protein CASSSLRVSGNTIYF.

This clone was found a few times. The V gene is TRBV13, the J gene TRBJ2-1, with TRBD1 as a possible D gene (5 bases). Trimming pared 3 bases from V and 5 bases from J, leaving 14 bases between. Germline loops: CDR1 PRHDT, CDR2 FYEKMQ (reference sequence). The CDR3 extends over 15 amino acids. This chain's CDR3 is CASSFLGRAHNEQFF. CDR3 nucleotides: TGTGCCAGCAGCTTTTTGGGCAGGGCCCACAATGAGCAGTTCTTC.

This chain uses TRBV19 with TRBJ1-1; 7 nucleotides align to TRBD1. This CDR3 region has 16 residues. Germline values: CDR1 LNHDA, CDR2 SQIVND (reference sequence). V shed 9 bases, J shed 1 base, and the junction held 14 bases outside the gene matches. The CDR3 DNA reads as TGTGCCAGCAGAAAACAGGGGCAACCCCGGAACACTGAAGCTTTCTTT. The encoded protein is CASRKQGQPRNTEAFF.

V is TRBV15 and J is TRBJ2-1, with a weak D call TRBD1 (6 bases). The V end was cut by 0 bases, the J end by 7 bases, with 7 bases between. The germline V gene encodes CDR1 LNHNV and CDR2 YYDKDF (reference sequence). The CDR3 is 13 amino acids. DNA for the CDR3: TGTGCCACCAGCAGAGATCAGGGGAATGAGCAGTTCTTC. Translated: CATSRDQGNEQFF.

V gene TRBV6-1 combines with J gene TRBJ1-4; 9 bases fit TRBD1. The CDR3 covers 14 residues. Per germline, CDR1 MNHNS and CDR2 SASEGT. Trimming took 7 bases from V and 7 from J; bases not matched to a gene: 7. CDR3: CASIPQGAAEKLFF. CDR3 nucleotides: TGTGCCAGCATCCCACAGGGGGCAGCTGAAAAACTGTTTTTT.

CDR3 sequence reads: CASSRGQDNSPLHF. CDR3 nucleotides: TGTGCCAGCAGCCGGGGACAGGATAATTCACCCCTCCACTTT. The rearrangement joins TRBV5-8 to TRBJ1-6, with 8 bases matching TRBD1. CDR1 and CDR2 from the germline V gene are SGHTS and YDEGEE. CDR3 size: 14 residues. V lost 4 bases and J lost 5; bases outside the gene matches: 2.

The chain employs TRBV27 and TRBJ2-5; D call uncertain. Per germline, CDR1 MNHEY and CDR2 SMNVEV (reference sequence). Trimming took off 5 bases at V and 0 bases at J, with 10 bases between the two ends. The CDR3 is 14 residues long. For the CDR3, the DNA is TGTGCCAGCAGTCAACAAGTAAACCAAGAGACCCAGTACTTC. As protein: CASSQQVNQETQYF.

The gene calls are TRBV29-1 and TRBJ2-7; the match to TRBD2 covers 7 bases. V was pared by 4 bases and J by 4 bases, with 13 bases of the junction left unmatched. CDR3 length equals 15 residues. Germline CDR1 and CDR2: SQVTM and ANQGSEA. The CDR3 loop is CSVGGMAGVTYEQYF. The CDR3 DNA reads as TGCAGCGTTGGGGGCATGGCGGGAGTGACTTACGAGCAGTACTTC.

This chain links TRBV28 with TRBJ2-7; D is perhaps TRBD2 (6 bases). The CDR3 loop spans 13 amino acids. CDR1 is MDHEN, CDR2 SYDVKM, per germline. The V end was cut by 7 bases, the J end by 4 bases, with 14 bases between. CDR3 protein: CASTLGGLYEQYF. In DNA form, the CDR3 reads TGTGCCAGCACCCTCGGGGGTTTATACGAGCAGTACTTC.

For the CDR3, the DNA is TGTGCCAGCAGCGCTCTAGCGGGGACGGAGCAGTACTTC. It yields the protein CASSALAGTEQYF. This chain uses TRBV21-1 with TRBJ2-7; the table gives TRBD2 as D, unverified against the DNA. TRBV21-1 is a pseudogene locus. This CDR3 is built from 13 residues.

J is TRBJ1-2 and V is TRBV28; D remains unclear. The CDR3 sequence is 14 residues long. Germline CDR1 MDHEN, CDR2 SYDVKM. Trimming took off 6 bases at V and 2 bases at J, with 13 bases between the two ends. CDR3 region: CASRSDPKNYGYTF. The DNA of the CDR3 is TGTGCCAGCAGATCAGACCCTAAGAACTATGGCTACACCTTC.

The gene calls are TRBV7-2 and TRBJ2-2, with D tentatively TRBD1 (5 bases). V lost 0 bases, J lost 3 bases, and 11 bases lay in between. CDR1 is SGHTA and CDR2 is FQGNSA in the germline V gene. The CDR3 covers 16 residues. CDR3 sequence (DNA): TGTGCCAGCAGCTTAGCGCCAGGGTGGGACACCGGGGAGCTGTTTTTT. Encoded protein: CASSLAPGWDTGELFF.

The chain couples TRBV21-1 to TRBJ2-7; the listed D gene, TRBD2, was not tested against the DNA. TRBV21-1 is reported as a pseudogene. This CDR3 is 17 amino acids long. The CDR3 here is CASSKGPSGGSPYEQYF. CDR3 nucleotides: TGTGCCAGCAGCAAAGGGCCTTCGGGGGGTTCCCCCTACGAGCAGTACTTC.

This sequence joins TRBV5-1 and TRBJ2-7; tentatively, D is TRBD2 (5 bases). CDR3 size: 14 residues. CDR1 and CDR2 from the germline V gene are SGHRS and YFSETQ. V was shortened by 0 bases and J by 3 bases, with 10 bases between the two germline ends. The CDR3 sequence is CASSLVGVGYEQYF. CDR3 nucleotides: TGCGCCAGCAGCTTGGTCGGGGTGGGCTACGAGCAGTACTTC.

This chain links TRBV11-2 with TRBJ2-5, with 9 positions matching TRBD1. The CDR3 has 15 residues. Germline V gene lookup returns CDR1 SGHAT and CDR2 FQNNGV. V dropped 5 bases and J dropped 5; count of bases not matched to a gene: 9. The CDR3 nucleotides read TGTGCCAGCAGCCCGGGGGACAGGGTTGTGGAGACCCAGTACTTC. Protein product: CASSPGDRVVETQYF.

This clone was seen a few times. The rearrangement joins TRBV29-1 to TRBJ2-1; D remains ambiguous. Per germline, CDR1 SQVTM and CDR2 ANQGSEA. V was trimmed by 4 bases and J by 8 bases, leaving 12 bases between them. The CDR3 covers 12 residues. The chain's CDR3 is CSVGVGRDEQFF. CDR3 DNA: TGCAGCGTTGGGGTAGGTAGGGATGAGCAGTTCTTC.

The V gene is TRBV5-4, the J gene TRBJ1-1; the D is unclear. Germline lookup yields CDR1 SGHNT and CDR2 YYREEE (reference sequence). The CDR3 sequence is 16 residues long. V was cut by 0 bases and J by 0 bases, with 12 bases left in between. The CDR3 nucleotides read TGTGCCAGCAGCTTGGCTGGTGGAGGGTTGAACACTGAAGCTTTCTTT. Translated, it gives CASSLAGGGLNTEAFF.

The V call is TRBV6-1, the J call TRBJ2-3, with a possible D match to TRBD1 (6 bases). V lost 0 bases, J lost 2 bases, and 18 bases lay in between. CDR1 is MNHNS, CDR2 SASEGT, per germline. The CDR3 sequence is 18 residues long. CDR3 amino acids: CASSEAGFGSGDTDTQYF. In DNA form, the CDR3 reads TGTGCCAGCAGTGAAGCAGGGTTTGGGTCAGGGGACACAGATACGCAGTATTTT.

The chain joins TRBV27 to TRBJ2-1; a weak D match, TRBD2 (5 bases). This CDR3 has 14 amino acids. CDR1 and CDR2 (germline): MNHEY, SMNVEV (reference sequence). Between the trimmed V and J ends, which lost 3 bases and 7 bases, there was a span of 13 bases. Here the CDR3 reads CASSLYYRENEQFF. CDR3 coding DNA: TGTGCCAGCAGTTTGTACTACCGGGAAAATGAGCAGTTCTTC.

This rearrangement joins TRBV10-3 to TRBJ2-7; 9 bases match TRBD1. The length of the CDR3 is 14 residues. Looked up from germline, CDR1 is ENHRY and CDR2 is SYGVKD. Unmatched junction bases numbered 9, after V lost 7 bases and J lost 5 bases. CDR3 amino acids: CAITTGTGHDEQYF. CDR3 nucleotides: TGTGCCATCACTACCGGGACAGGGCACGACGAGCAGTACTTC.

The chain has TRBV11-2 and TRBJ1-2, with 7 bases lining up with TRBD1. Per germline, CDR1 SGHAT and CDR2 FQNNGV. The CDR3 is 15 amino acids. The trim removed 0 bases at V and 4 bases at J, leaving 5 bases unmatched. This CDR3 is CASSLDRGTVYGYTF. The CDR3 DNA reads as TGTGCCAGCAGCTTAGATAGGGGGACAGTCTATGGCTACACCTTC.

This clone was detected only once. J is TRBJ2-3 and V is TRBV2; 11 bases are a match to TRBD2. Per germline, CDR1 SNHLY and CDR2 FYNNEI. The CDR3 length is 16 residues. Trimming cost V 2 bases and J 3 bases; bases outside gene matches: 4. This CDR3 is CASSEPLAGGTDTQYF. The CDR3 nucleotides read TGTGCCAGCAGTGAACCTCTAGCGGGGGGTACAGATACGCAGTATTTT.

This clone was observed a single time. The chain joins TRBV19 to TRBJ1-2, with 8 positions matching TRBD1. The CDR3 runs 13 residues. The germline V gene has CDR1 LNHDA and CDR2 SQIVND (reference sequence). Trimming removed 3 bases from V and 7 bases from J; junction bases left unmatched: 4. CDR3 DNA: TGTGCCAGTAGTATGACGGGACAGGTTGGCTACACCTTC. This codes for CASSMTGQVGYTF.

This clone was observed a few times. This rearrangement joins TRBV5-1 to TRBJ2-6; 7 nucleotides align to TRBD1. In germline, CDR1 is SGHRS, CDR2 YFSETQ. The CDR3 is 16 amino acids. The junction had 5 bases not matched to a gene; V was cut back by 4 bases and J by 1 base. CDR3 region: CASSLPGQSGANVLTF. Written as DNA, the CDR3 is TGCGCCAGCAGCCTCCCGGGACAGTCTGGGGCCAACGTCCTGACTTTC.

V and J are TRBV29-1 and TRBJ2-5; 8 positions agree with TRBD1. V was pared by 6 bases and J by 5 bases, with 5 bases of the junction left unmatched. The CDR3 has 12 amino acids. Germline CDR1 is SQVTM and CDR2 is ANQGSEA. The CDR3 protein is CSVSGGWETQYF. The DNA for the CDR3 is TGCAGCGTCTCAGGGGGCTGGGAGACCCAGTACTTC.